The source of this T cell receptor (beta chain) is a study of T cell responses to AZD1222 COVID-19 vaccine. Looking at the study overall: It was second doses at about 4 or about 12 weeks that were pooled.

Germline CDR1 is MNHEY and CDR2 is SVGAGI. The CDR3 has 16 amino acids. After removal of 3 bases from V and 3 bases from J, the junction contained 7 bases not matched to a gene. Using immunoSEQ multiplex PCR, the repertoire was profiled, and TCRdb retains in-frame clones only, with some absent. The sample comprises 100,000 or so clones, more than 85% of which are singletons, and around 4.3% rests with the top ten. The receptor was derived from an adult in good health. This sample comprised peripheral blood, obtained on day 0 of AZD1222 vaccination. This sequence joins TRBV6-5 and TRBJ2-7; 11 nucleotides agree with TRBD1. DNA for the CDR3: TGTGCCAGCAGTTATATTGGGACAGGGGGTTACTACGAGCAGTACTTC. Its protein product is CASSYIGTGGYYEQYF.